This T cell receptor beta chain was captured by sequencing in a study of cytomegalovirus exposure and HLA in healthy donors. Study-level results: An analysis that was carried out later associated 15,000 to 20,000 TCR beta sequences with HLA alleles at 0.05 false discovery rate.

V was shortened by 6 bases and J by 0 bases, with 5 bases between the two germline ends. CDR1 is MNHEY and CDR2 is SVGAGI in the germline V gene. The CDR3 is made up of 12 amino acids. The PCR used 60 Vbeta and 13 Jbeta primers. Repertoires were generated with immunoSEQ multiplex PCR, while TCRdb's copy carries only in-frame clones and drops some. The sample holds 110,000 or so clones, about 77% seen once. Healthy bone marrow donors supplied every sample. For this clone: No antigen is known for it.

The source material was PBMCs. The chain has TRBV6-5 and TRBJ1-1; no clear D. This receptor was identified in a woman in her 30s in good health and CMV-seropositive. In nucleotides, the CDR3 is TGTGCCAGCAGGAGAATGAACACTGAAGCTTTCTTT. Translation: CASRRMNTEAFF.